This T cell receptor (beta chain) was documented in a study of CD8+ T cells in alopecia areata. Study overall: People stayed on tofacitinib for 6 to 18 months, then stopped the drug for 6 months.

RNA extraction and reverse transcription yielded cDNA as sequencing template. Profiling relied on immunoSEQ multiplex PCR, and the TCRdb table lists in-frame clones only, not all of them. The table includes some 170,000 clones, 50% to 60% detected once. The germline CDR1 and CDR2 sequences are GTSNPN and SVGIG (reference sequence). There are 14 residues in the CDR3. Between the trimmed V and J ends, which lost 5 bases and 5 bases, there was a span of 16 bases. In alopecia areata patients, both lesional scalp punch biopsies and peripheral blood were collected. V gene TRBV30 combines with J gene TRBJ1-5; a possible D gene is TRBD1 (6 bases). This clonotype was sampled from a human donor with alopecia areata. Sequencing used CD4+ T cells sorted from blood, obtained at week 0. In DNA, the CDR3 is TGTGCCTGGGGACAAGGGGGGCGCGATCAGCCCCAGCATTTT. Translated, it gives CAWGQGGRDQPQHF.